This T cell receptor (beta chain) emerged from a study of CD8 T cells in Susac syndrome. Study observations and caveats: CD4+ T cell repertoires in Susac syndrome lacked clonal expansion.

TCR beta was sequenced from blood CD8+ and CD4+ T cells. TEMRA cells were enriched by FACS, while CD8+ and CD4+ T cells were obtained through a negative isolation that was performed magnetically. Trimming left V 6 bases short and J 5 bases short, with 16 bases between. The length of the CDR3 is 14 residues. From germline, CDR1 is MNHEY and CDR2 SMNVEV (reference sequence). With random hexamers, reverse transcription was performed on about 0.5 to 1 ug of RNA. Coverage of TCR beta CDR3 amplification by immunoSEQ multiplex PCR extended to 54 Vbeta and 13 Jbeta. TCRdb re-analysed the immunoSEQ multiplex PCR reads in MiXCR, keeping a single row per CDR3 protein. The sample includes 150,000 to 200,000 distinct CDR3 sequences, roughly 90% of them seen just once. About this clonotype: The target antigen is unknown.

The origin of this receptor is a human donor with Susac syndrome. The gene calls are TRBV27 and TRBJ1-1, with D tentatively TRBD1 (6 bases). Sample: CD4+ T cells from PBMCs. In nucleotides, the CDR3 is TGTGCCAGCAGCTCCTTTTTAGGGGGGACTGAAGCTTTCTTT. Its protein product is CASSSFLGGTEAFF.